The TCR beta chain described here comes from a study of CXCR3-negative and CXCR3-positive naive CD8 T cells. The study made its TRB cDNA libraries by 5' RACE, adding UMI labels. TCRdb reprocessed the 5' RACE reads and reports one entry per CDR3 protein, with no DNA. This sample's clone table lists 120,000 to 150,000 distinct CDR3 sequences. Findings and caveats of the study: Between one naive subset and the other, surface CD5 was comparable, and TCR strength was inferred from TRB CDR3 properties. CXCR3-negative naive cells had less hydrophobic TRB CDR3s than did CXCR3-positive naive cells.

A remark on this clonotype: What it binds is unknown.

Phenotypically, naive CD8+ T cells corresponded to CD45RO-CCR7+CD27+CD95-. CDR3 length: 14 residues. CDR1 and CDR2 (germline): SEHNR, FQNEAQ (reference sequence). The material sequenced was naive CXCR3+ CD8+ T cells from blood. Subset noted: CD45RO-CCR7+CD27+CD95- naive CD8+ T cells expressing CXCR3 (TNR3+). This chain uses TRBV7-9 with TRBJ2-1. The TCR was taken from a human donor in good health. Some clones in this sample may be carry-over from other donors' samples. CDR3 region: CASMISSSYNEQFF.